Following are 30 T cell receptor beta chains from one sample sequenced in a study of blood T cell repertoires in COVID-19. Only in-frame clones appear in the TCRdb table, and some are missing; sequencing was by immunoSEQ multiplex PCR. This repertoire shows around 260,000 clones, approximately 86% found once; its top ten account for about 0.64%. The sequencing sample was made of peripheral blood. These receptors were collected from a human donor in a cohort sampled during active COVID-19.

V is TRBV24-1 and J is TRBJ2-3; TRBD2 aligns across 9 bases. The J segment lost 4 bases and the V segment lost 4 bases, leaving 8 bases of the junction unmatched. This CDR3 contains 16 residues. The germline gives CDR1 KGHDR, CDR2 SFDVKD. CDR3 sequence: CATSDVSGSGADTQYF. CDR3 coding DNA: TGTGCCACCAGTGACGTTAGCGGGAGTGGGGCAGATACGCAGTATTTT.

The genes are TRBV4-3 and TRBJ1-2, with D possibly TRBD1 on 6 matching bases. Germline loops: CDR1 LGHNA, CDR2 YSLEER. V was trimmed by 0 bases and J by 4 bases, leaving 12 bases between them. This CDR3 is built from 15 residues. The CDR3 nucleotides are TGCGCCAGCAGCCAAGAGGGCAGGGGTGGCTATGGCTACACCTTC. It translates to CASSQEGRGGYGYTF.

J is TRBJ1-5 and V is TRBV7-2; D is ambiguous. Trimming removed 4 bases from V and 9 bases from J, with 13 bases in between. The CDR3 runs 13 residues. CDR1 is SGHTA, CDR2 FQGNSA, per germline. CDR3 DNA: TGTGCCAGCAGCTCGCAGGAATTACTGCCCCAGCATTTT. Translating it yields CASSSQELLPQHF.

The J gene is TRBJ1-5, the V gene TRBV19; weak D call: TRBD1 (6 bases). The germline gives CDR1 LNHDA, CDR2 SQIVND (reference sequence). The CDR3 sequence is 18 residues long. The ends were cut back, 5 bases at V and 6 bases at J, with 26 bases in the middle. This CDR3 is CASSRVTGTFRPSQPQHF. The CDR3 DNA is TGTGCCAGTAGTCGGGTGACAGGTACTTTCCGACCGAGTCAGCCCCAGCATTTT.

The chain uses TRBV4-3 and TRBJ2-7; 11 bases match TRBD1. The CDR3 extends over 16 amino acids. Looked up from germline, CDR1 is LGHNA and CDR2 is YSLEER. The junction had 6 bases not matched to a gene; V was cut back by 0 bases and J by 5 bases. The CDR3 DNA sequence: TGCGCCAGCAGCCAAGATGTGGGACAGGGGGGCGACGAGCAGTACTTC. It translates to CASSQDVGQGGDEQYF.

The J gene is TRBJ2-1, the V gene TRBV4-1, with D unclear. Trimming removed 1 base from V and 0 bases from J, with 7 bases in between. Germline loops: CDR1 MGHRA, CDR2 YSYEKL. This CDR3 contains 15 residues. DNA of the CDR3: TGCGCCAGCAGCCAAGTGCCCAGCTCCTACAATGAGCAGTTCTTC. Encoded protein: CASSQVPSSYNEQFF.

V and J are TRBV4-2 and TRBJ1-3, with TRBD1 matching over 8 bases. V shed 1 base, J shed 4 bases, and the junction held 9 bases outside the gene matches. Germline CDR1 and CDR2: LGHNA and YNFKEQ. This CDR3 is built from 17 residues. The CDR3 loop is CASSQGAGGAAGNTIYF. CDR3 in DNA: TGTGCCAGCAGCCAAGGAGCAGGGGGCGCAGCAGGAAACACCATATATTTT.

The genes are TRBV6-4 and TRBJ1-3, with no clear D. This CDR3 has 15 amino acids. From germline, CDR1 is MRHNA and CDR2 SNTAGT. The ends were cut back, 11 bases at V and 0 bases at J, with 17 bases in the middle. CDR3 DNA sequence: TGTGCCCGAATTGGTAGGAGGGTCTCTGGAAACACCATATATTTT. Protein: CARIGRRVSGNTIYF.

This chain connects TRBV12-3 or TRBV12-4 to TRBJ1-1; weak D call: TRBD1 (5 bases). The CDR3 runs 13 residues. Trimming removed 0 bases from V and 3 bases from J, with 5 bases in between. CDR3 sequence: CASSLAQDTEAFF. CDR3 in DNA: TGTGCCAGCAGTTTAGCACAGGACACTGAAGCTTTCTTT.

V is TRBV15 and J is TRBJ2-2; D is possibly TRBD2 (5 bases). This CDR3 is built from 17 residues. Trimming pared 0 bases from V and 2 bases from J, leaving 13 bases between. Germline-derived CDR1 and CDR2 are LNHNV and YYDKDF (reference sequence). The CDR3 DNA follows: TGTGCCACCAGCAGAGATGGACTGCCGGCTAACACCGGGGAGCTGTTTTTT. Its protein product is CATSRDGLPANTGELFF.

The chain couples TRBV9 to TRBJ2-7; D is undetermined. CDR1 SGDLS and CDR2 YYNGEE come from the germline V gene. V lost 3 bases, J lost 6 bases, and 13 bases lay in between. The CDR3 spans 13 residues. The CDR3 here is CASSGAAVGEQYF. Written as DNA, the CDR3 is TGTGCCAGCAGCGGGGCTGCTGTAGGCGAGCAGTACTTC.

Here the CDR3 reads CASSKDSGLPDTQYF. The CDR3 DNA follows: TGTGCCAGCAGTAAGGACAGCGGATTACCAGATACGCAGTATTTT. The V and J genes are TRBV2 and TRBJ2-3; possible D gene TRBD1, 6 bases. Germline V gene data show CDR1 as SNHLY and CDR2 as FYNNEI. Trimming took 5 bases from V and 4 from J, leaving 16 bases between them. The CDR3 extends over 15 amino acids.

The rearrangement joins TRBV3-1 (or the pseudogene TRBV3-2) to TRBJ2-7; 13 nucleotides line up with TRBD2. V was pared by 4 bases and J by 5 bases, with 5 bases of the junction left unmatched. The V gene's germline CDR1 is LGHDT and CDR2 YNNKEL (reference sequence). The CDR3 loop spans 15 amino acids. Here the CDR3 reads CASSPGLAGVHEQYF. The CDR3 nucleotides are TGTGCCAGCAGCCCAGGACTAGCGGGAGTCCACGAGCAGTACTTC.

This chain connects TRBV28 to TRBJ1-4; maybe TRBD1 (5 bases). The CDR3 has 14 residues. V lost 6 bases and J lost 8, with 16 bases in between. Germline loops: CDR1 MDHEN, CDR2 SYDVKM. For the CDR3, the DNA is TGTGCCAGCAGAGATCCTCCCTCAGGGGAAAAACTGTTTTTT. It is translated as CASRDPPSGEKLFF.

V is TRBV18 and J is TRBJ2-3; a possible D gene is TRBD2 (6 bases). The germline CDR1 and CDR2 sequences are KGHSH and LQKENI. V was shortened by 2 bases and J by 0 bases, with 6 bases between the two germline ends. The CDR3 has 14 residues. Here the CDR3 reads CASSPGTSTDTQYF. The CDR3 bases are TGTGCCAGCTCACCAGGGACTAGCACAGATACGCAGTATTTT.

The gene calls are TRBV6-2 or TRBV6-3 and TRBJ1-4; TRBD1 is a possible D gene (5 bases). V was pared by 0 bases and J by 4 bases, with 12 bases between. This CDR3 is built from 16 residues. Looked up from germline, CDR1 is MNHEY and CDR2 is SVGEGT. This CDR3 reads CASSYSQGQRNEKLFF. For the CDR3, the DNA is TGTGCCAGCAGTTACTCCCAAGGACAACGTAATGAAAAACTGTTTTTT.

This clone has only a few counts. The chain recombines TRBV28 with TRBJ2-6; D is uncertain. The CDR3 extends over 15 amino acids. The germline CDR1 and CDR2 sequences are MDHEN and SYDVKM. The V end was cut by 7 bases, the J end by 0 bases, with 10 bases between. The CDR3 coding sequence is TGTGCCAGCACCCTTTCGAGCTCTGGGGCCAACGTCCTGACTTTC. Translating gives CASTLSSSGANVLTF.

This clone was detected only once. In DNA, the CDR3 is TGTGCCAGCAGCTCAGGGACAGGGTTTGATGGCTACACCTTC. Its protein is CASSSGTGFDGYTF. The gene calls are TRBV7-9 and TRBJ1-2, with 9 bases that match TRBD1. Germline V gene sequence: CDR1 SEHNR, CDR2 FQNEAQ (reference sequence). After removal of 4 bases from V and 6 bases from J, the junction contained 6 bases not matched to a gene. The CDR3 is 14 amino acids.

This sequence joins TRBV5-5 and TRBJ2-3; tentative D call: TRBD1 (6 bases). The ends were cut back, 8 bases at V and 8 bases at J, with 12 bases in the middle. This CDR3 has 11 amino acids. Per germline, CDR1 SGHKS and CDR2 YYEKEE (reference sequence). The CDR3 bases are TGTGCCAGTGTTTGGGGGCTTACGCAGTATTTT. It encodes CASVWGLTQYF.

This clone appeared once. The chain employs TRBV19 and TRBJ2-7, with TRBD1 identical over 7 bases. Looked up from germline, CDR1 is LNHDA and CDR2 is SQIVND (reference sequence). With V trimmed by 10 bases and J by 7 bases, 16 bases remained unmatched. This CDR3 spans 14 amino acids. CDR3 sequence reads: CATHPGQLVGEQYF. As DNA, the CDR3 is TGTGCCACTCACCCGGGACAGCTTGTGGGGGAGCAGTACTTC.

The CDR3 reads CASSRGSLAGTEAFF. In DNA, the CDR3 is TGTGCCAGCAGCCGAGGGAGTTTAGCGGGCACTGAAGCTTTCTTT. The rearrangement joins TRBV7-8 to TRBJ1-1; D remains unclear. The germline gives CDR1 SGHVS, CDR2 FQNEAQ. The CDR3 length is 15 residues. V was clipped by 5 bases and J by 4 bases, with 17 bases between them.

The chain links TRBV28 to TRBJ1-2; TRBD1 might be the D (6 bases). The CDR3 has 12 residues. Germline V gene sequence: CDR1 MDHEN, CDR2 SYDVKM. V lost 10 bases and J lost 7, with 16 bases in between. DNA of the CDR3: TGTGCCACCGGAGGGGGGGCCAGTGGCTACACCTTC. Protein: CATGGGASGYTF.

This clone has a handful of counts. The DNA for the CDR3 is TGTGCCAGCTCACCCTCTAATGGCCGGGGCTACGAGCAGTACTTC. This codes for CASSPSNGRGYEQYF. This chain uses TRBV18 with TRBJ2-7, with D possibly TRBD2 on 5 matching bases. The V gene lost 3 bases and the J gene lost 3 bases, with 15 bases spanning the gap. CDR3 size: 15 residues. The germline gives CDR1 KGHSH, CDR2 LQKENI.

V is TRBV18 and J is TRBJ2-5; the D gene is possibly TRBD1 (5 bases). V lost 6 bases to trimming and J lost 1 base, with 15 bases between them. Looked up from germline, CDR1 is KGHSH and CDR2 is LQKENI. This CDR3 comprises 15 residues. CDR3 sequence reads: CASSPRQYSQETQYF. As DNA, the CDR3 is TGTGCCAGCTCCCCTAGACAGTATTCCCAAGAGACCCAGTACTTC. The complete variable domain, with remaining parts taken from reference TRBV18 and TRBJ2-5, reads NAGVMQNPRHLVRRRGQEARLRCSPMKGHSHVYWYRQLPEEGLKFMVYLQKENIIDESGMPKERFSAEFPKEGPSILRIQQVVRGDSAAYFCASSPRQYSQETQYFGPGTRLLVL.

The V call is TRBV9, the J call TRBJ2-7; possibly TRBD1 for D (6 bases). The ends were cut back, 7 bases at V and 5 bases at J, with 22 bases in the middle. CDR3 length equals 15 residues. CDR1 and CDR2 (germline): SGDLS, YYNGEE. Here the CDR3 reads CASSLGAGALNEQYF. The CDR3 bases are TGTGCCAGCTCGCTGGGGGCAGGGGCCCTTAACGAGCAGTACTTC. Drawing the rest from reference TRBV9 and TRBJ2-7, the complete variable domain is DSGVTQTPKHLITATGQRVTLRCSPRSGDLSVYWYQQSLDQGLQFLIQYYNGEERAKGNILERFSAQQFPDLHSELNLSSLELGDSALYFCASSLGAGALNEQYFGPGTRLTVT.

The chain is built from TRBV4-3 and TRBJ1-1; no reliable D call. The germline gives CDR1 LGHNA, CDR2 YSLEER. Trimming shortened V by 0 bases and J by 4 bases, and 12 bases separated the two germline ends. This CDR3 contains 15 residues. In DNA form, the CDR3 reads TGCGCCAGCAGCCAAGACTCCCGGGGAGGCACTGAAGCTTTCTTT. Its protein product is CASSQDSRGGTEAFF.

This sequence joins TRBV7-2 and TRBJ2-7; TRBD2 agrees at 7 bases. With V trimmed by 1 base and J by 6 bases, 12 bases remained unmatched. The CDR3 has 16 residues. CDR1 is SGHTA and CDR2 is FQGNSA in the germline V gene. CDR3 amino acids: CASSLVASGWAGEQYF. CDR3 DNA: TGTGCCAGCAGCTTAGTAGCTAGCGGATGGGCGGGCGAGCAGTACTTC.

J is TRBJ1-5 and V is TRBV19, with D possibly TRBD1 on 5 matching bases. This CDR3 is built from 17 residues. V lost 9 bases and J 2 bases, leaving 23 bases between the germline ends. Germline CDR1 reads LNHDA; CDR2 reads SQIVND (reference sequence). The CDR3 DNA sequence: TGTGCCAGCCTCCGTGGGAAAGGGGAATATGGCAATCAGCCCCAGCATTTT. This gives the protein CASLRGKGEYGNQPQHF.

Comments on this clone: Other DNA sequences within the sample encode an identical CDR3. The V call is TRBV29-1, the J call TRBJ1-1; D perhaps matches TRBD1 (5 bases). This CDR3 comprises 12 residues. Per the germline V gene, CDR1 is SQVTM and CDR2 is ANQGSEA. With 7 bases removed from V and 1 base from J, the gap between germline ends came to 10 bases. CDR3 in DNA: TGCAGCGCCGGGGGGAGGAACACTGAAGCTTTCTTT. Translation: CSAGGRNTEAFF.

This clone was observed a handful of times. The chain employs TRBV27 and TRBJ1-1; D is undetermined. CDR1 and CDR2 from the germline V gene are MNHEY and SMNVEV (reference sequence). This CDR3 is 14 amino acids long. The ends were cut back, 3 bases at V and 1 base at J, with 9 bases in the middle. This CDR3 is CASSFRRGNTEAFF. The CDR3 nucleotides are TGTGCCAGCAGTTTTAGACGGGGGAACACTGAAGCTTTCTTT.